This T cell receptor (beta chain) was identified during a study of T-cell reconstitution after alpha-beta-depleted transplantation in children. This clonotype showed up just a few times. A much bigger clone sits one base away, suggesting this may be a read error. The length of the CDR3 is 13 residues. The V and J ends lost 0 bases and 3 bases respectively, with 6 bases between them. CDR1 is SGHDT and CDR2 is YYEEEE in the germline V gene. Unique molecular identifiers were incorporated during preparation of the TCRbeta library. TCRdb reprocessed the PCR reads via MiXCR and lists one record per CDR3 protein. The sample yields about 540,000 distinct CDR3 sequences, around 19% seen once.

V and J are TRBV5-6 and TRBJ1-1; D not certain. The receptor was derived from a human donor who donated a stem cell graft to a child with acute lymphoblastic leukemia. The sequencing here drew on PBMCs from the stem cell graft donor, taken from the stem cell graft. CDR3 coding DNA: TGTGCCAGCAGCTTGGCCCTGGACACTGAAGCTTTCTTT. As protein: CASSLALDTEAFF.